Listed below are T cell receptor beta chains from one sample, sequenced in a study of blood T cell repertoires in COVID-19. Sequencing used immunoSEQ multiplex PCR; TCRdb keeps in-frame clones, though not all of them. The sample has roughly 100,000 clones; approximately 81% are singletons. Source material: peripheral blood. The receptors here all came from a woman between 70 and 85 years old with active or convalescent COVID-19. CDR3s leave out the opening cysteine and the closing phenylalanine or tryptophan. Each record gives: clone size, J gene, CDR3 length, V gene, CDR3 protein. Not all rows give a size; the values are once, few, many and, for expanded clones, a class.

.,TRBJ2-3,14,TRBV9,ASSARLAGITDTQY
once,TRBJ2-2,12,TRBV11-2,ASSRRGNTGELF
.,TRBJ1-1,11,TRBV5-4,APRGYLLTEAF
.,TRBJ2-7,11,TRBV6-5,ASKAGSTYEQY
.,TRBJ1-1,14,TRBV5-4,ASSSLTGVGLTEAF
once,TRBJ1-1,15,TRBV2,ASSNRGGASAGAEAF
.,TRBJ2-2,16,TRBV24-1,ATSDPGLAGHNTGELF
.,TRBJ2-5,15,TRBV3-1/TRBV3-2,ASSHFAADRGWETQY
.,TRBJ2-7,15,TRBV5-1,ASSLGQGSSVLYEQY
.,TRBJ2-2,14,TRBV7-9,ASSLHLRLRPGELF
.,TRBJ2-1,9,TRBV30,AWGSGNEQF
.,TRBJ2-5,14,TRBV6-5,ASSYSIIGKGETQY
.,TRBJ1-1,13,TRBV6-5,ASRTSRGMNTEAF
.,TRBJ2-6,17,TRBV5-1,ASSLKGTGLGSGANVLT
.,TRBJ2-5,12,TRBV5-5,ASTTRTGSETQY
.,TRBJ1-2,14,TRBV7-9,ASSLALGQGASGYT
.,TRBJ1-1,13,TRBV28,ASSFRGQGDTEAF
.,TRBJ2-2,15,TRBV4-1,ASSPFGFQGGTGELF
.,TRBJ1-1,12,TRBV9,ASSLQAVNTEAF
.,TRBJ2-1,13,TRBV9,ASSEGLAGNNEQF
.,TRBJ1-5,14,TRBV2,ASSDETGFRNQPQH
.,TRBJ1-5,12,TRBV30,AWSRGPGNQPQH
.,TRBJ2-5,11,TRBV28,ASTGQIQETQY
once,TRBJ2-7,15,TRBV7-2,ASSFPGGDRGLGEQY
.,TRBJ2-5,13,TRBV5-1,ASSFTSGGGETQY
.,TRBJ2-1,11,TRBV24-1,ATSGGNYNEQF
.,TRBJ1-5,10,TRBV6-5,ASSPTGKPQH
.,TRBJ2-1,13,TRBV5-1,ASSLSSGSVNEQF